A selection of T cell receptor beta chains follows, all from one sample in a study of technical replicates of blood from a few donors. Using immunoSEQ multiplex PCR, the repertoire was profiled, and TCRdb retains in-frame clones only, with some absent. The sample yields under 100,000 clones, 80% to 90% seen once. The sequenced material came from PBMCs. These receptors were taken from a human donor in good health. Some clones in this sample may be carry-over from other donors' samples. Each CDR3 is given with its conserved first and last residue. D genes are given only for firm matches. Part of the rows lack a size; the others show once, few, many or a class for expanded clones.

j_gene | d_gene | abundance | len | v_gene | CDR3aa | CDR3nt
TRBJ1-2 | TRBD1 | few | 17 | TRBV29-1 | CSVDDPGQGIANYGYTF | TGCAGCGTTGATGACCCAGGACAGGGGATAGCTAACTATGGCTACACCTTC
TRBJ2-5 | TRBD2 | - | 15 | TRBV30 | CAWHPRGGIQETQYF | TGTGCCTGGCACCCCCGGGGGGGGATCCAAGAGACCCAGTACTTC
TRBJ2-5 | - | few | 15 | TRBV11-1 | CASSPSAAYQETQYF | TGTGCCAGCAGCCCATCTGCTGCGTACCAAGAGACCCAGTACTTC
TRBJ1-1 | - | once | 12 | TRBV2 | CASRANRAEAFF | TGTGCCAGCAGAGCTAACAGGGCTGAAGCTTTCTTT
TRBJ1-6 | - | - | 13 | TRBV14 | CASSQWTNSPLHF | TGTGCCAGCAGCCAATGGACAAATTCACCCCTCCACTTT
TRBJ1-2 | - | - | 13 | TRBV9 | CASRGGGVYGYTF | TGTGCCAGCAGGGGCGGAGGTGTCTATGGCTACACCTTC
TRBJ2-3 | - | - | 14 | TRBV4-2 | CASSQDRLVDTQYF | TGTGCCAGCAGCCAAGATCGACTCGTCGATACGCAGTATTTT
TRBJ2-4 | - | - | 13 | TRBV7-9 | CASSLAEGAIQYF | TGTGCCAGCAGCTTAGCGGAGGGGGCGATTCAGTACTTC
TRBJ2-7 | - | - | 14 | TRBV4-3 | CASSLSNTGFEQYF | TGCGCCAGCAGCCTCTCCAACACAGGGTTCGAGCAGTACTTC
TRBJ2-1 | - | - | 11 | TRBV5-1 | CASTEGNEQFF | TGCGCCAGCACGGAGGGCAATGAGCAGTTCTTC
TRBJ2-2 | TRBD2 | - | 18 | TRBV5-1 | CASSPLGLAELNTGELFF | TGCGCCAGCAGCCCTCTGGGACTAGCGGAACTTAACACCGGGGAGCTGTTTTTT
TRBJ2-3 | TRBD2 | - | 16 | TRBV7-2 | CASSPSSGAVTDTQYF | TGTGCCAGCAGCCCCAGTAGCGGGGCGGTCACAGATACGCAGTATTTT
TRBJ2-7 | - | once | 11 | TRBV2 | CASSYTYEQYF | TGTGCCAGCAGCTATACCTACGAGCAGTACTTC
TRBJ2-1 | TRBD2 | - | 15 | TRBV30 | CAWRTSGISYNEQFF | TGTGCCTGGAGGACTAGCGGGATTTCCTACAATGAGCAGTTCTTC
TRBJ2-3 | TRBD1 | - | 17 | TRBV7-8 | CASSLAVGGVGADTQYF | TGTGCCAGCAGCTTAGCTGTAGGGGGCGTTGGTGCAGATACGCAGTATTTT
TRBJ2-7 | - | few | 16 | TRBV4-2 | CASSQDQTEPSYEQYF | TGTGCCAGCAGCCAAGATCAGACAGAACCCTCCTACGAGCAGTACTTC
TRBJ2-7 | TRBD2 | - | 13 | TRBV2 | CASSPGLAGEQYF | TGTGCCAGCAGTCCGGGACTAGCGGGAGAGCAGTACTTC
TRBJ2-2 | TRBD2 | - | 16 | TRBV30 | CAWKKPGGFNTGELFF | TGTGCCTGGAAGAAGCCCGGGGGGTTTAACACCGGGGAGCTGTTTTTT
TRBJ1-1 | - | few | 15 | TRBV27 | CASSYAVDKWTEAFF | TGTGCCAGCAGTTACGCCGTGGACAAATGGACTGAAGCTTTCTTT
TRBJ2-7 | TRBD2 | - | 15 | TRBV6-8 | CASSYSLAGALEQYF | TGTGCCAGCAGTTACTCCCTAGCGGGGGCTCTGGAGCAGTACTTC
TRBJ2-1 | TRBD2 | - | 15 | TRBV6-6 | CASGLAGGPYLEQFF | TGTGCCAGCGGTCTAGCGGGGGGGCCTTACCTTGAGCAGTTCTTC
TRBJ2-3 | TRBD1 | - | 15 | TRBV7-8 | CASNARGQGVHTQYF | TGTGCCAGCAACGCCCGAGGGCAGGGGGTACATACGCAGTATTTT
TRBJ2-7 | TRBD1 | - | 12 | TRBV7-9 | CASSGDRAEQYF | TGTGCCAGCAGCGGCGACAGGGCAGAGCAGTACTTC
TRBJ2-5 | TRBD2 | - | 16 | TRBV7-2 | CASSLASGRVRETQYF | TGTGCCAGCAGCTTAGCTAGCGGGAGAGTCAGGGAGACCCAGTACTTC
TRBJ1-1 | - | - | 16 | TRBV6-1 | CASSEVLGVWVTEAFF | TGTGCCAGCAGTGAAGTCTTAGGGGTGTGGGTCACTGAAGCTTTCTTT
TRBJ2-1 | TRBD2 | - | 16 | TRBV2 | CASSGLAGVPYNEQFF | TGTGCCAGCTCGGGACTAGCGGGAGTACCCTACAATGAGCAGTTCTTC
TRBJ2-1 | TRBD2 | - | 16 | TRBV15 | CATSRLTSGHNNEQFF | TGTGCCACCAGCAGACTAACTAGCGGGCATAACAATGAGCAGTTCTTC
TRBJ2-1 | - | - | 15 | TRBV9 | CASSVGETGFSEQFF | TGTGCCAGCAGCGTAGGAGAGACAGGCTTCTCTGAGCAGTTCTTC
TRBJ2-2 | - | - | 13 | TRBV14 | CASSRQNTGELFF | TGTGCCAGCAGCCGACAGAACACCGGGGAGCTGTTTTTT
TRBJ2-3 | - | - | 13 | TRBV27 | CASRGWRADTQYF | TGTGCCAGCAGGGGATGGAGGGCAGATACGCAGTATTTT
TRBJ2-7 | - | - | 15 | TRBV10-3 | CAISVGQPSSYEQYF | TGTGCCATCAGTGTGGGGCAACCAAGCTCCTACGAGCAGTACTTC
TRBJ2-7 | - | - | 12 | TRBV2 | CASSTTFQRQYF | TGTGCCAGCAGCACGACGTTCCAGCGGCAGTACTTC
TRBJ2-3 | TRBD2 | - | 14 | TRBV2 | CASWGGLGTDTQYF | TGTGCCAGCTGGGGGGGACTAGGCACAGATACGCAGTATTTT
TRBJ2-1 | - | - | 16 | TRBV15 | CATSRRLLASSNEQFF | TGTGCCACCAGCAGAAGGCTTCTAGCGAGTTCCAATGAGCAGTTCTTC
TRBJ2-7 | TRBD2 | - | 14 | TRBV2 | CASRPTSARDEQYF | TGTGCCAGCAGGCCGACTAGCGCGAGGGACGAGCAGTACTTC
TRBJ2-7 | - | - | 15 | TRBV7-9 | CASSLEGAIRYEQYF | TGTGCCAGCAGCTTAGAGGGAGCGATTCGCTACGAGCAGTACTTC
TRBJ2-7 | - | once | 14 | TRBV5-6 | CASSLAQDSHEQYF | TGTGCCAGCAGCTTGGCTCAGGACAGCCACGAGCAGTACTTC
TRBJ2-7 | TRBD2 | - | 14 | TRBV6-1 | CASSETGLGYEQYF | TGTGCCAGCAGTGAAACGGGACTAGGCTACGAGCAGTACTTC
TRBJ2-7 | TRBD1 | - | 15 | TRBV4-2 | CASSQAHRGLYEQYF | TGTGCCAGCAGCCAAGCCCACAGGGGGCTTTACGAGCAGTACTTC
TRBJ2-2 | TRBD2 | - | 15 | TRBV15 | CATSRDSGGTGELFF | TGTGCCACCAGCAGAGATAGCGGGGGGACCGGGGAGCTGTTTTTT
TRBJ1-2 | TRBD1 | - | 13 | TRBV29-1 | CSTEDRKNYGYTF | TGCAGCACCGAGGACAGGAAGAACTATGGCTACACCTTC
TRBJ2-3 | TRBD2 | - | 17 | TRBV7-9 | CASSSRLAGEFTDTQYF | TGTGCCAGCAGCTCCAGACTAGCGGGGGAATTCACAGATACGCAGTATTTT
TRBJ2-7 | TRBD2 | - | 16 | TRBV18 | CASTTSGIPLSGWQYF | TGTGCCAGCACGACTAGCGGAATCCCACTTAGTGGTTGGCAGTACTTC
TRBJ1-2 | - | - | 15 | TRBV6-6 | CASQSGTTVLRGYTF | TGTGCCAGTCAATCCGGCACGACGGTCCTGAGGGGCTACACCTTC
TRBJ1-6 | TRBD1 | - | 15 | TRBV5-6 | CASSLLGQGESPLHF | TGTGCCAGCAGCTTATTGGGACAGGGAGAATCACCCCTCCACTTT
TRBJ1-2 | - | few | 12 | TRBV4-2 | CASSQPSGGYTF | TGTGCCAGCAGCCAACCCTCCGGTGGCTACACCTTC
TRBJ1-1 | TRBD1 | once | 15 | TRBV10-3 | CAITPTGGMNTEAFF | TGTGCCATCACTCCGACAGGGGGAATGAACACTGAAGCTTTCTTT
TRBJ2-7 | TRBD2 | once | 13 | TRBV5-4 | CASSFGEGNEQYF | TGTGCCAGCAGCTTCGGGGAGGGGAACGAGCAGTACTTC